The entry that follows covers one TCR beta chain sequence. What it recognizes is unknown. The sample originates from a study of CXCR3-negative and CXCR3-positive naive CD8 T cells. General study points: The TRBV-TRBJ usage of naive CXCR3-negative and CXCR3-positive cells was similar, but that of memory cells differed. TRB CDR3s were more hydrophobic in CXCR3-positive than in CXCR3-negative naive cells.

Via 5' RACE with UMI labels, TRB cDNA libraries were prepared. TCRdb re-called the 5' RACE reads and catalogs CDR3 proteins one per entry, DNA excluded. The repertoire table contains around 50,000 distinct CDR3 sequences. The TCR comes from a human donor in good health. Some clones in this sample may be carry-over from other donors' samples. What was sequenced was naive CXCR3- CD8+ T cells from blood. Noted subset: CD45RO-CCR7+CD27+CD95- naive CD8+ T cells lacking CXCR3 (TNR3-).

CDR3 amino acids: CSARNGGTYEQYF. The V and J genes are TRBV20-1 and TRBJ2-7; TCRdb picks TRBD1, but there is no DNA to check that call. Germline V CDR1 and CDR2: DFQATT, SNEGSKA (reference sequence). There are 13 residues in the CDR3.